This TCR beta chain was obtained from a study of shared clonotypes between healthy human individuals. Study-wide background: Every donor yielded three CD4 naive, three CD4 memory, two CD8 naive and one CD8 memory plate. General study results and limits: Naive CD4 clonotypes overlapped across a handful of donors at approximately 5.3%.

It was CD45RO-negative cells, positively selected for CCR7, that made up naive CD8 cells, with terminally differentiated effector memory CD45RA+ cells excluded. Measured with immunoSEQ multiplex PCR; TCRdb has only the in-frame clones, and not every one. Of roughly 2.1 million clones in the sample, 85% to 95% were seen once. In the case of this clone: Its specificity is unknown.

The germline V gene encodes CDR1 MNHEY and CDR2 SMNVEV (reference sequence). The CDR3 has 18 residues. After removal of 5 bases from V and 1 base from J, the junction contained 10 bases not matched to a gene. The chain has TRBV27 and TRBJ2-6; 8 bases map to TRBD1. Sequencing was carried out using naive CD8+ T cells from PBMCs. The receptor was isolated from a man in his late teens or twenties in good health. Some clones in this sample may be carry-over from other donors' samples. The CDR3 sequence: CASSETDRVFSGANVLTF. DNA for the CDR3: TGTGCCAGCAGTGAAACGGACAGGGTCTTTTCTGGGGCCAACGTCCTGACTTTC.